A single sample is the source of the 29 T cell receptor beta chains below, sequenced in a study of long-term antiretroviral therapy in people with HIV. The immunoSEQ assay was v3.0, run at survey level. Measured with immunoSEQ multiplex PCR; TCRdb has only the in-frame clones, and not every one. The sample records around 19,000 clones, about four fifths being singletons. Material: unsorted PBMCs, obtained at the start of antiretroviral therapy. These receptors were collected from a man aged 25 to 45 with HIV.

This clone was seen only a few times. The chain employs TRBV15 and TRBJ2-7; D is perhaps TRBD1 (6 bases). Trimming removed 3 bases from V and 6 bases from J, with 6 bases in between. The CDR3 covers 11 residues. The V gene's germline CDR1 is LNHNV and CDR2 YYDKDF (reference sequence). CDR3 residues: CATSRTGEQYF. The CDR3 DNA reads TGTGCCACCAGCAGGACAGGCGAGCAGTACTTC. Full variable domain (remainder filled in from reference TRBV15 and TRBJ2-7): DAMVIQNPRYQVTQFGKPVTLSCSQTLNHNVMYWYQQKSSQAPKLLFHYYDKDFNNEADTPDNFQSRRPNTSFCFLDIRSPGLGDTAMYLCATSRTGEQYFGPGTRLTVT.

V is TRBV29-1 and J is TRBJ1-2, with 7 bases that match TRBD1. V dropped 6 bases and J dropped 6; count of bases not matched to a gene: 16. Germline CDR1 reads SQVTM; CDR2 reads ANQGSEA. This CDR3 has 15 residues. CDR3 loop: CSVAAPGQFLDGYTF. The CDR3 region has the DNA TGCAGCGTCGCCGCCCCGGGACAGTTCCTCGATGGCTACACCTTC.

This rearrangement joins TRBV14 to TRBJ2-5; D is unresolved. CDR1 and CDR2 (germline): SGHDN, FVKESK. There are 12 residues in the CDR3. V lost 2 bases to trimming and J lost 1 base, with 2 bases between them. Here the CDR3 reads CASSQTQETQYF. The CDR3 bases are TGTGCCAGCAGCCAAACCCAAGAGACCCAGTACTTC.

This sequence joins TRBV14 and TRBJ1-6, with D tentatively TRBD1 (5 bases). The ends were cut back, 1 base at V and 10 bases at J, with 14 bases in the middle. CDR3 length: 15 residues. Germline V lookup: CDR1 SGHDN, CDR2 FVKESK. CDR3: CASSQAFAGSSPLHF. CDR3 nucleotide sequence: TGTGCCAGCAGCCAAGCTTTCGCAGGGTCATCACCCCTCCACTTT.

The CDR3 reads CAWSPESYTEAFF. CDR3 in DNA: TGTGCCTGGAGTCCCGAATCATACACTGAAGCTTTCTTT. The rearrangement links TRBV30 to TRBJ1-1; no clear D gene. The V end was cut by 2 bases, the J end by 3 bases, with 10 bases between. CDR1 and CDR2 (germline): GTSNPN, SVGIG (reference sequence). CDR3 length: 13 amino acids.

The chain links TRBV6-1 to TRBJ2-7; a weak D match, TRBD1 (5 bases). Per the germline V gene, CDR1 is MNHNS and CDR2 is SASEGT. The V end lost 4 bases, the J end lost 3 bases, and 10 bases lay between the germline ends. The CDR3 totals 13 residues. The CDR3 nucleotides are TGTGCCAGCAGTGTAGTCAGGGTCTACGAGCAGTACTTC. This sequence encodes CASSVVRVYEQYF.

The CDR3 sequence is CAWSQGVVPEAFF. CDR3 nucleotides: TGTGCCTGGTCGCAGGGTGTTGTCCCTGAAGCTTTCTTT. The rearrangement joins TRBV30 to TRBJ1-1, with D possibly matching TRBD1 (5 bases). Per germline, CDR1 GTSNPN and CDR2 SVGIG (reference sequence). Trimming stripped 5 bases from V and 6 bases from J, with 16 bases between. This CDR3 comprises 13 residues.

This chain links TRBV7-3 with TRBJ2-5, with TRBD1 matching 7 bases. This CDR3 contains 15 residues. V lost 2 bases, J lost 7 bases, and 10 bases stayed unmatched. The germline V gene encodes CDR1 SGHTA and CDR2 FQGTGA. In DNA form, the CDR3 reads TGTGCCAGCAGCTTAGGAGACAGGGTTTTAAGGACCCAGTACTTC. This codes for CASSLGDRVLRTQYF.

The J gene is TRBJ2-7, the V gene TRBV11-2; 15 nucleotides match TRBD2. V was pared by 5 bases and J by 5 bases, with 7 bases of the junction left unmatched. Germline V lookup: CDR1 SGHAT, CDR2 FQNNGV. CDR3 length: 16 amino acids. The CDR3 reads CASSTRTSGGDHEQYF. The CDR3, as DNA: TGTGCCAGCAGCACGCGGACTAGCGGGGGGGACCACGAGCAGTACTTC. The whole variable domain, filled in from reference TRBV11-2 and TRBJ2-7, reads EAGVAQSPRYKIIEKRQSVAFWCNPISGHATLYWYQQILGQGPKLLIQFQNNGVVDDSQLPKDRFSAERLKGVDSTLKIQPAKLEDSAVYLCASSTRTSGGDHEQYFGPGTRLTVT.

This chain uses TRBV27 with TRBJ2-1; tentative D call: TRBD1 (6 bases). Germline loops: CDR1 MNHEY, CDR2 SMNVEV (reference sequence). The length of the CDR3 is 16 residues. V gave up 6 bases and J gave up 4 bases, with 19 bases separating them. CDR3: CASSPEPDSDYNEQFF. Here the CDR3 DNA reads TGTGCCAGCAGCCCGGAACCGGACAGCGATTACAATGAGCAGTTCTTC.

This clone was detected only once. The CDR3 loop reads CASSLGRSSYEQYF. The DNA of the CDR3 is TGTGCCAGCAGCTTGGGGAGGAGCTCCTACGAGCAGTACTTC. The gene calls are TRBV7-2 and TRBJ2-7, with D tentatively TRBD2 (6 bases). Looked up from germline, CDR1 is SGHTA and CDR2 is FQGNSA. The V end was cut by 3 bases, the J end by 0 bases, with 9 bases between. The CDR3 consists of 14 residues. Together with reference TRBV7-2 and TRBJ2-7, the CDR3 gives the full variable domain: GAGVSQSPSNKVTEKGKDVELRCDPISGHTALYWYRQSLGQGLEFLIYFQGNSAPDKSGLPSDRFSAERTGGSVSTLTIQRTQQEDSAVYLCASSLGRSSYEQYFGPGTRLTVT.

CDR3 amino acids: CASSEGLAGGLGETQYF. The CDR3 DNA is TGTGCCAGCAGCGAAGGACTAGCGGGGGGGCTGGGAGAGACCCAGTACTTC. The rearrangement uses TRBV9 and TRBJ2-5, with TRBD2 matching over 15 bases. CDR3 length equals 17 residues. V shed 3 bases and J 4 bases; nucleotides not matched to a gene: 7. The germline V gene has CDR1 SGDLS and CDR2 YYNGEE.

V usage is TRBV28 and J usage is TRBJ2-7, with 7 bases aligning to TRBD1. The CDR3 length is 13 residues. Germline V gives CDR1 MDHEN, CDR2 SYDVKM. V was pared by 4 bases and J by 3 bases, with 3 bases of the junction left unmatched. This CDR3 reads CASSWGQSYEQYF. In DNA, the CDR3 is TGTGCCAGCAGTTGGGGACAGAGCTACGAGCAGTACTTC.

This clone was detected a few times. V and J are TRBV7-2 and TRBJ2-7; 7 nucleotides line up with TRBD2. The ends lost 6 bases at V and 3 bases at J; junction bases unmatched: 11. The CDR3 consists of 15 residues. Germline values: CDR1 SGHTA, CDR2 FQGNSA. CDR3 nucleotides: TGTGCCAGCAGTAACGCCCCGGGACTAAACTACGAGCAGTACTTC. This translates into CASSNAPGLNYEQYF.

The CDR3 nucleotides are TGTGCCAGCAGTCCGGTGGACAGGGAGACCTACGAGCAGTACTTC. This translates into CASSPVDRETYEQYF. This chain joins TRBV27 and TRBJ2-7; 8 bases match TRBD1. Looked up from germline, CDR1 is MNHEY and CDR2 is SMNVEV (reference sequence). V dropped 5 bases and J dropped 2; count of bases not matched to a gene: 8. The CDR3 length is 15 residues.

The gene calls are TRBV7-2 and TRBJ1-5, with TRBD1 matching 7 bases. V was clipped by 4 bases and J by 1 base; unmatched bases: 4. The CDR3 sequence is 15 residues long. Germline CDR1 is SGHTA and CDR2 is FQGNSA. CDR3: CASSSTTGSNQPQHF. For the CDR3, the DNA is TGTGCCAGCAGCTCAACGACAGGGAGCAATCAGCCCCAGCATTTT.

The chain combines TRBV19 with TRBJ2-7; D may be TRBD2 (6 bases). This CDR3 comprises 16 residues. V was trimmed by 3 bases and J by 0 bases, leaving 15 bases between them. CDR1 LNHDA and CDR2 SQIVND come from the germline V gene (reference sequence). The CDR3 DNA sequence: TGTGCCAGTAGTATTGGAGGGGCATTCTACTCCTACGAGCAGTACTTC. Translated: CASSIGGAFYSYEQYF.

This rearrangement joins TRBV6-1 to TRBJ1-2; 8 bases align to TRBD1. CDR3 length: 15 residues. The V gene's germline CDR1 is MNHNS and CDR2 SASEGT. The J segment lost 3 bases and the V segment lost 0 bases, leaving 3 bases of the junction unmatched. The CDR3 DNA follows: TGTGCCAGCAGTGAAGCCCCGACAGGGGACTATGGCTACACCTTC. Translated: CASSEAPTGDYGYTF.

The chain employs TRBV9 and TRBJ2-3; the D is unclear. V dropped 3 bases and J dropped 3 bases, with 11 bases sitting between them. Germline CDR1 SGDLS, CDR2 YYNGEE. This CDR3 spans 14 amino acids. CDR3 DNA: TGTGCCAGCAGCGGCCATGGTACTACAGATACGCAGTATTTT. It specifies CASSGHGTTDTQYF.

The V call is TRBV6-5, the J call TRBJ2-1, with 9 bases fitting TRBD2. The V segment lost 6 bases and the J segment 5 bases; nucleotides outside the gene matches: 5. CDR3 length: 14 amino acids. The V gene's germline CDR1 is MNHEY and CDR2 SVGAGI. The CDR3 is CASSETSGDNEQFF. The CDR3 DNA reads TGTGCCAGCAGCGAGACTAGCGGAGACAATGAGCAGTTCTTC.

The chain combines TRBV4-2 with TRBJ2-2, with 7 bases that match TRBD1. CDR3 length equals 17 residues. After removal of 5 bases from V and 1 base from J, the junction contained 10 bases not matched to a gene. CDR1 and CDR2 from the germline V gene are LGHNA and YNFKEQ. CDR3 protein: CASSSGPRTGNTGELFF. In DNA form, the CDR3 reads TGTGCCAGCAGCTCCGGCCCGCGGACAGGGAACACCGGGGAGCTGTTTTTT.

The rearrangement links TRBV7-9 to TRBJ1-2; TRBD1 might be the D (6 bases). Germline-derived CDR1 and CDR2 are SEHNR and FQNEAQ (reference sequence). V was pared by 7 bases and J by 8 bases, with 14 bases between. The CDR3 loop spans 12 amino acids. This CDR3 reads CASTGGQQGYTF. The CDR3 nucleotides read TGTGCCAGCACCGGGGGGCAACAGGGCTACACCTTC.

The rearrangement joins TRBV27 to TRBJ1-2; D is unresolved. Germline V gene lookup returns CDR1 MNHEY and CDR2 SMNVEV (reference sequence). This CDR3 is 14 amino acids long. The V gene lost 7 bases and the J gene lost 8 bases, with 20 bases spanning the gap. The CDR3: CASTEGSDPLGYTF. The DNA of the CDR3 is TGTGCCAGCACCGAAGGGTCCGATCCCCTAGGCTACACCTTC.

This chain connects TRBV5-1 to TRBJ2-3, with 8 positions matching TRBD2. The germline CDR1 and CDR2 sequences are SGHRS and YFSETQ. V lost 0 bases, J lost 3 bases, and 6 bases stayed unmatched. This CDR3 comprises 16 residues. The chain's CDR3 is CASSLAGGPFTDTQYF. The CDR3 nucleotides are TGCGCCAGCAGCTTGGCGGGAGGGCCTTTTACAGATACGCAGTATTTT.

The V and J genes are TRBV29-1 and TRBJ2-1; 8 nucleotides agree with TRBD1. Per germline, CDR1 SQVTM and CDR2 ANQGSEA. This CDR3 has 14 amino acids. Trimming removed 5 bases from V and 6 bases from J; junction bases left unmatched: 9. The CDR3 sequence is CSVSGQGQLNEQFF. In DNA form, the CDR3 reads TGCAGCGTTTCAGGACAGGGTCAGCTCAATGAGCAGTTCTTC.

A remark on this clone: Germline and junction disagree at one end, which may indicate a read error. The chain combines TRBV5-4 with TRBJ1-5, with TRBD1 as a possible D gene (6 bases). The germline V gene encodes CDR1 SGHNT and CDR2 YYREEE (reference sequence). CDR3 size: 17 residues. CDR3: CASSRYVLGQSNQPQHF. For the CDR3, the DNA is TGCGCCAGCAGCCGATATGTTTTAGGACAGAGCAATCAGCCCCAGCATTTT.

This chain uses TRBV29-1 with TRBJ2-3; 9 bases map to TRBD2. The CDR3 has 16 residues. Trimming at V came to 1 base and at J to 0 bases, leaving 5 bases not matched to a gene. The germline V gene has CDR1 SQVTM and CDR2 ANQGSEA. The CDR3 spells CSVEGLADSSTDTQYF. The CDR3, as DNA: TGCAGCGTTGAAGGACTAGCGGATTCTAGCACAGATACGCAGTATTTT.

The rearrangement links TRBV4-1 to TRBJ2-2; possible D gene TRBD1, 5 bases. Trimming left V 5 bases short and J 4 bases short, with 23 bases between. In germline, CDR1 is MGHRA, CDR2 YSYEKL. The CDR3 length is 18 residues. The CDR3 region has the DNA TGCGCCAGCAGCTATACCGCCAGGGTTATAGAGAGCACCGGGGAGCTGTTTTTT. Encoded protein: CASSYTARVIESTGELFF.

By share, this clone counts as medium-sized (0.01 to 0.1%). The CDR3 region has the DNA TGTGCCAGCAGTTTAGGGAATGAGCAGTTCTTC. Protein product: CASSLGNEQFF. The chain recombines TRBV28 with TRBJ2-1, with D unresolved. V lost 2 bases and J lost 7, with 3 bases in between. The V gene's germline CDR1 is MDHEN and CDR2 SYDVKM. There are 11 residues in the CDR3.